This T cell receptor (beta chain) was captured in a study of TIL therapy for anti-PD-1-resistant metastatic lung cancer. Turning to the study itself: Tumors carried a median approximately 1.6 non-synonymous mutations per megabase. Overall study findings and caveats: Infused TIL clonotypes partially replaced the baseline blood repertoire, then decayed over months. Patients were highly selected, enriched for treatment-naive, never-smoker and oncogene-addicted cases.

Germline loops: CDR1 LGHDT, CDR2 YNNKEL (reference sequence). CDR3 length equals 18 residues. Trimming took off 3 bases at V and 0 bases at J, with 15 bases between the two ends. The libraries were made with immunoSEQ v3. The assay was immunoSEQ multiplex PCR, and TCRdb's table has in-frame clones only and misses some. Of under 65,000 clones in the sample, over 75% were seen once. Time point reported: pre-treatment sample, taken before nivolumab and TIL therapy. Adults with stage 4 NSCLC were enrolled in a phase I trial. Worth noting for this clone: Antigen specificity is unknown.

The source material was blood, sampled at baseline. The source of this sequence is a person between 25 and 79 years old with non-small cell lung cancer. This chain uses TRBV3-1 (or the pseudogene TRBV3-2) with TRBJ2-6; weak D call: TRBD2 (6 bases). CDR3 amino acids: CASSHVGGYSSGANVLTF. The CDR3 DNA reads TGTGCCAGCAGCCATGTCGGGGGTTACAGCTCTGGGGCCAACGTCCTGACTTTC.